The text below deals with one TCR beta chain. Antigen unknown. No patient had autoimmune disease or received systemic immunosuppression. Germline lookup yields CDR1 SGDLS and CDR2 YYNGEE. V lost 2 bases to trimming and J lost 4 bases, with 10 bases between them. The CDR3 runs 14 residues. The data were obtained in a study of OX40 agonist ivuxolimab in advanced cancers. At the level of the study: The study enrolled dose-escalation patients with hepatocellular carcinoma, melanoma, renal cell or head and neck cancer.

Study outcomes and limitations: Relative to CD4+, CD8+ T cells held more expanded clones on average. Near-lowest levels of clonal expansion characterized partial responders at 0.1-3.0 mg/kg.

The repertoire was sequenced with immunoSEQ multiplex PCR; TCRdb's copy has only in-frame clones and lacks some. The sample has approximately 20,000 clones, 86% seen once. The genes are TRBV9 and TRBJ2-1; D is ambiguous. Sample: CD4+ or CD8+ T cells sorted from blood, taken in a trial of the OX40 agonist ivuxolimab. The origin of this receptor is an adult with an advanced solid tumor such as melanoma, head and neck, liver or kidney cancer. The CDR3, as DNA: TGTGCCAGCAGCGTTGGAACTGGGTACAATGAGCAGTTCTTC. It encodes CASSVGTGYNEQFF.